This T cell receptor (beta chain) was documented in a study of cytomegalovirus exposure and HLA in healthy donors. Overall study: Unique TCRs from HLA-typed donors, 85 million to 100 million of them, were held in an early data release. Study conclusions and caveats: Researchers counted roughly 160 TCR beta chains as cytomegalovirus-associated. A few CMV-associated chains proved CMV antigen-specific in vitro. The dataset shows that most TCR sequences were rare, while some public TCRs occurred in many donors.

The primer mix had 60 Vbeta and 13 Jbeta primers. Profiling relied on immunoSEQ multiplex PCR, and the TCRdb table lists in-frame clones only, not all of them. The table records around 160,000 clones, roughly four fifths of them present only once. Turning to this clone: Its antigen remains unidentified.

Germline V gene sequence: CDR1 SGHTA, CDR2 FQGTGA. This CDR3 spans 14 amino acids. Germline trimming cut 6 bases from V and 1 base from J; bases unmatched to any gene: 3. The sample taken for sequencing was PBMCs. The TCR sequence derives from a woman aged 40 to 50 in good health and CMV-seronegative. The chain has TRBV7-3 and TRBJ1-1; 9 nucleotides match TRBD1. The CDR3 protein is CASRTGGANTEAFF. CDR3 nucleotide sequence: TGTGCCAGCAGGACAGGGGGGGCGAACACTGAAGCTTTCTTT.